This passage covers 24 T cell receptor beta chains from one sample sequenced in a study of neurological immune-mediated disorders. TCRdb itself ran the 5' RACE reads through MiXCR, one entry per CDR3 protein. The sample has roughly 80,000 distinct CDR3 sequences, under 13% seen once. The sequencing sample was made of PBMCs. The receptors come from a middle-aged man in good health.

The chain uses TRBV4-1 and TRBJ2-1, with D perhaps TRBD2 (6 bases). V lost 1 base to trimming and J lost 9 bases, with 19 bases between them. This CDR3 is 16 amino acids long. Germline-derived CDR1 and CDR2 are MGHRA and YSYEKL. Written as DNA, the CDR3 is TGCGCCAGCAGCCAAGCCCTAGCGTCCATGAGGGGTGAGCAGTTCTTC. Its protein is CASSQALASMRGEQFF.

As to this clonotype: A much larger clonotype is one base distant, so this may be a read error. CDR3 in DNA: TGCAGCGTTGAGGCACCGGGGCCCGTTGGCTACACCTTC. Translated: CSVEAPGPVGYTF. This chain joins TRBV29-1 and TRBJ1-2, with D possibly TRBD1 on 5 matching bases. CDR1 is SQVTM, CDR2 ANQGSEA, per germline. V lost 3 bases, J lost 7 bases, and 15 bases lay in between. CDR3 length: 13 residues.

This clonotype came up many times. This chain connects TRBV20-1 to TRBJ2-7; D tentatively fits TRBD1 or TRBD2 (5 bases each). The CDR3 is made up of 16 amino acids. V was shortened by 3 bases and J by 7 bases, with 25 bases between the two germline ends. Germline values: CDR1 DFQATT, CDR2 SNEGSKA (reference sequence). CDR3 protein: CSAREDPGRSRQEQYF. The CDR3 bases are TGCAGTGCTAGGGAAGACCCGGGACGGTCTAGGCAAGAGCAGTACTTC.

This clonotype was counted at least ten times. The CDR3 loop reads CSVELGGGETQYF. In nucleotides, the CDR3 is TGCAGCGTTGAACTTGGAGGGGGAGAGACCCAGTACTTC. The J gene is TRBJ2-5, the V gene TRBV29-1, with D perhaps given as TRBD1 or TRBD2 (6 bases each). The CDR3 spans 13 residues. Germline CDR1 SQVTM, CDR2 ANQGSEA. The germline V and J ends were trimmed by 2 bases and 4 bases, with 11 bases remaining between them.

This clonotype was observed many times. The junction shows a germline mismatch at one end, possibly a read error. CDR3 in DNA: TGTGCCAGCAGATTAGGGACTAGCGGGATAGGCAAAAACATTCAGTACTTC. This sequence encodes CASRLGTSGIGKNIQYF. The chain is built from TRBV12-3 or TRBV12-4 and TRBJ2-4, with 13 positions matching TRBD2. This CDR3 is 17 amino acids long.

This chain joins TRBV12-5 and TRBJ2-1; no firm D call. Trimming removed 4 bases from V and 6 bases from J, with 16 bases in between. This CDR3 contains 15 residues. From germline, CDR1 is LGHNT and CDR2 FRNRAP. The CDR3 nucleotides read TGTGCTAGTGGTTCAGACTTAGGCCAGGCCAATGAGCAGTTCTTC. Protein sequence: CASGSDLGQANEQFF.

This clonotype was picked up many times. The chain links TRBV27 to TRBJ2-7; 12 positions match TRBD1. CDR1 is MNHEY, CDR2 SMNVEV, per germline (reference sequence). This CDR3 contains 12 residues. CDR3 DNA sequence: TGTAAAGGTGGGACAGGGGGCTCCGAGCAGTACTTC. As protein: CKGGTGGSEQYF.

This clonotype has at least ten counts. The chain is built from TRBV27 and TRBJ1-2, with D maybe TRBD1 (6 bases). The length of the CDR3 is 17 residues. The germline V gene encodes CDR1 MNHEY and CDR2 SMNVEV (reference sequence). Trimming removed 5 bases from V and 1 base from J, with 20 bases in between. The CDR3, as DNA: TGTGCCAGCAGTCTCCTACCCCGGGACACGCATAACTATGGCTACACCTTC. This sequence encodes CASSLLPRDTHNYGYTF.

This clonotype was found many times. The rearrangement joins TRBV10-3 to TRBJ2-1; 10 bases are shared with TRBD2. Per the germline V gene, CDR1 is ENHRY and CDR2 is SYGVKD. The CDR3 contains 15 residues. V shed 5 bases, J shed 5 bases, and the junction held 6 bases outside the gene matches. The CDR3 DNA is TGTGCCATCAGTCGGGGAGCGGGAGGGAACAATGAGCAGTTCTTC. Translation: CAISRGAGGNNEQFF.

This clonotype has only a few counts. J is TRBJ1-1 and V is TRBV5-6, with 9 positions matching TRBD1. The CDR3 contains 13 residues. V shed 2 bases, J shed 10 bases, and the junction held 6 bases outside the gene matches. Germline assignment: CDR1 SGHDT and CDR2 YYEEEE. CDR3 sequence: CASSFRDRAPAFF. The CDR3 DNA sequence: TGTGCCAGCAGCTTCCGGGACAGGGCCCCAGCTTTCTTT.

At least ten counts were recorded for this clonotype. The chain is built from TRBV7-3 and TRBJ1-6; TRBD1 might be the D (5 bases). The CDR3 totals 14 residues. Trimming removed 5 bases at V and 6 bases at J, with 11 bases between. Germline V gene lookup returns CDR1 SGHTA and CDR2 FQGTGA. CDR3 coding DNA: TGTGCCAGCAGCCTTTGGGGGACTAATTCACCCCTCCACTTT. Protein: CASSLWGTNSPLHF.

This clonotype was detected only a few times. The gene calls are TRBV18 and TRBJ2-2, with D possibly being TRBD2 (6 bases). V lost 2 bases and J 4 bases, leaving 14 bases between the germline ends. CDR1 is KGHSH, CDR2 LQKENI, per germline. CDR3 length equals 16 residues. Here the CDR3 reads CASSPITGEVTGELFF. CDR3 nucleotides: TGTGCCAGCTCACCAATAACGGGAGAGGTCACCGGGGAGCTGTTTTTT.

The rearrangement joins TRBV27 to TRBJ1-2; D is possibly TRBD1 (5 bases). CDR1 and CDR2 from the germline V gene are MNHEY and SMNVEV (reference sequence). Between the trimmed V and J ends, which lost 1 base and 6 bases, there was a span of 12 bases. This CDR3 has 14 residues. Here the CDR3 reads CASSLLGPGDGYTF. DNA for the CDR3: TGTGCCAGCAGTTTATTGGGGCCTGGGGATGGCTACACCTTC.

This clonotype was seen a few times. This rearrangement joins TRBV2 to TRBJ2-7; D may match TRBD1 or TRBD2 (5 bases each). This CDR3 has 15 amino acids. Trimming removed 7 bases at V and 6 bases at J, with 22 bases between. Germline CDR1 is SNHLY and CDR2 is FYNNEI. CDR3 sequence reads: CASTSIGTSYSEQYF. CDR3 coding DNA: TGTGCCAGCACCTCTATTGGGACGTCATATTCCGAGCAGTACTTC.

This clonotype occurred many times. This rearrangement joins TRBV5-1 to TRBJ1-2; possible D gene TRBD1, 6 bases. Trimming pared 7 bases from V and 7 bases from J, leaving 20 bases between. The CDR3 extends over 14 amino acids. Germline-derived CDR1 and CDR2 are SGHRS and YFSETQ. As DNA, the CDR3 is TGCGCCAGCCAGCGGGTCGCAGGGGATCTTGGCTACACCTTC. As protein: CASQRVAGDLGYTF.

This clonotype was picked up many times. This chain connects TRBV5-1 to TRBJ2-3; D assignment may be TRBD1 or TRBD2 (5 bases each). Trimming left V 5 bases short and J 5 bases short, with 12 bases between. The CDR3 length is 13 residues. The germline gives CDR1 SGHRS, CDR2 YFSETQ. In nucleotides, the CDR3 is TGCGCCAGCAGTGGGGGAATCATAGATACGCAGTATTTT. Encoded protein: CASSGGIIDTQYF.

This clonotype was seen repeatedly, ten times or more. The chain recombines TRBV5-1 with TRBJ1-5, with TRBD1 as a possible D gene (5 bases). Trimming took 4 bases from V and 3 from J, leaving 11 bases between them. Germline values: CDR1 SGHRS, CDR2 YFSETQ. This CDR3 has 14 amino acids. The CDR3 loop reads CASSPDSVNQPQHF. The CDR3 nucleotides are TGCGCCAGCAGCCCCGACAGTGTCAATCAGCCCCAGCATTTT.

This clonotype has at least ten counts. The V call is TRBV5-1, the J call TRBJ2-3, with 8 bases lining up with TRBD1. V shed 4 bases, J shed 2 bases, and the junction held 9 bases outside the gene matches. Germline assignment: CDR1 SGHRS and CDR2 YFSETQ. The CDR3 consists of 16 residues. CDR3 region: CASSNSGTGFTDTQYF. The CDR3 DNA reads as TGCGCCAGCAGCAACTCCGGGACAGGCTTCACAGATACGCAGTATTTT.

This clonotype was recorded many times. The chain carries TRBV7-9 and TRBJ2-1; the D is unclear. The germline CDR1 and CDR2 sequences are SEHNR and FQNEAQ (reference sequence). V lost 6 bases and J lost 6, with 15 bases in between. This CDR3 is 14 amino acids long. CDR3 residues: CASSATPHLNEQFF. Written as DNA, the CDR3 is TGTGCCAGCAGTGCAACCCCGCATCTCAATGAGCAGTTCTTC. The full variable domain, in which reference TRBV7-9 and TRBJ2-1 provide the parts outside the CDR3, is DTGVSQNPRHKITKRGQNVTFRCDPISEHNRLYWYRQTLGQGPEFLTYFQNEAQLEKSRLLSDRFSAERPKGSFSTLEIQRTEQGDSAMYLCASSATPHLNEQFFGPGTRLTVL.

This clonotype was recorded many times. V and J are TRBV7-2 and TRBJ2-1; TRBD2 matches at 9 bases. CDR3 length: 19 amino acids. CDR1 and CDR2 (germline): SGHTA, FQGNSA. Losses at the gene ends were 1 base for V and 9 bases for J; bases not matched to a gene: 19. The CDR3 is CASSLDPTGVAGGRGEQFF. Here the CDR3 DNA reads TGTGCCAGCAGCTTAGACCCCACCGGCGTGGCGGGAGGGAGGGGTGAGCAGTTCTTC.

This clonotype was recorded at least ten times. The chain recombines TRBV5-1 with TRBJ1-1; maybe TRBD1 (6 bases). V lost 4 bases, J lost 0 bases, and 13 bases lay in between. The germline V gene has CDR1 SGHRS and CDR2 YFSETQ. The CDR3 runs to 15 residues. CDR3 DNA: TGCGCCAGCAGCCCAATGGACAGAATGAACACTGAAGCTTTCTTT. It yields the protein CASSPMDRMNTEAFF.

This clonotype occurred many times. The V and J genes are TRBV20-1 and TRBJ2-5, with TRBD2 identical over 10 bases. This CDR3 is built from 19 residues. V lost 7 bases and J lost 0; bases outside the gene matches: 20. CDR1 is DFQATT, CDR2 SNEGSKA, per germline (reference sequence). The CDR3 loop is CSGQGARVSGRKNQETQYF. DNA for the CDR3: TGCAGTGGGCAGGGGGCGCGGGTTAGCGGGAGGAAAAACCAAGAGACCCAGTACTTC.

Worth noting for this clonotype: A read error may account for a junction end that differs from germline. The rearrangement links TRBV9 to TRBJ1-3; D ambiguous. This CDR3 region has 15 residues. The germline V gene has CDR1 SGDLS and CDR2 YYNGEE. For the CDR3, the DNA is TGTGCCAGCAGTGTGTCGGGAAGCTCTGGAAACACCATAGATTTT. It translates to CASSVSGSSGNTIDF. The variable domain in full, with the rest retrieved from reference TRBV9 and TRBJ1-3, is DSGVTQTPKHLITATGQRVTLRCSPRSGDLSVYWYQQSLDQGLQFLIQYYNGEERAKGNILERFSAQQFPDLHSELNLSSLELGDSALYFCASSVSGSSGNTIDFGEGSWLTVV.

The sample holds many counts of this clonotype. The CDR3: CASSLVYEQYF. CDR3 in DNA: TGTGCCAGCAGCTTGGTCTACGAGCAGTACTTC. The V and J genes are TRBV13 and TRBJ2-7; no clear D. The V end lost 3 bases, the J end lost 3 bases, and 3 bases lay between the germline ends. This CDR3 is 11 amino acids long. Germline-derived CDR1 and CDR2 are PRHDT and FYEKMQ (reference sequence).